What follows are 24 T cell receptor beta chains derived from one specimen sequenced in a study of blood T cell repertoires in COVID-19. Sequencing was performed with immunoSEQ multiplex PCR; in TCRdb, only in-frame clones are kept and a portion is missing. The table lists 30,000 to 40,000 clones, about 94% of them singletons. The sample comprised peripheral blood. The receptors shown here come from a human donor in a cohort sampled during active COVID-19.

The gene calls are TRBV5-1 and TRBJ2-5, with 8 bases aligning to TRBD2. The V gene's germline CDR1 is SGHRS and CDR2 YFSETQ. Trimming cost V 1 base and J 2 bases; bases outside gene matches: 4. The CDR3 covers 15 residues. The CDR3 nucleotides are TGCGCCAGCAGCTTGCGGGGGGGCCAGCAAGAGACCCAGTACTTC. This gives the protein CASSLRGGQQETQYF.

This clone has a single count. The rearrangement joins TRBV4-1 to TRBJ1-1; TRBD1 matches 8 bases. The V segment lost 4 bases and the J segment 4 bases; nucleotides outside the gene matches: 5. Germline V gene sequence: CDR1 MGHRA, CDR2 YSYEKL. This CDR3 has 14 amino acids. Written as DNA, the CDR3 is TGCGCCAGCAGCCTCGACAGGGGTACCACTGAAGCTTTCTTT. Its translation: CASSLDRGTTEAFF.

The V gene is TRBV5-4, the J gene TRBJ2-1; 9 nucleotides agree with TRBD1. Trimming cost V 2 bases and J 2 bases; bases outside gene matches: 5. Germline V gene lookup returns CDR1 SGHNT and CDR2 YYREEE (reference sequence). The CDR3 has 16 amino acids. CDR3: CASSFLTGGPYNEQFF. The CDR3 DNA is TGTGCCAGCAGCTTTCTGACAGGGGGGCCCTACAATGAGCAGTTCTTC.

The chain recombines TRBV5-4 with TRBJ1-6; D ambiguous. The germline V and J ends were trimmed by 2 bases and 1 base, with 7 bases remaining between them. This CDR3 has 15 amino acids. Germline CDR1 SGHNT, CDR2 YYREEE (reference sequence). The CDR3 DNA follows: TGTGCCAGCAGCTTAGAGTTATCCTATAATTCACCCCTCCACTTT. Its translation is CASSLELSYNSPLHF.

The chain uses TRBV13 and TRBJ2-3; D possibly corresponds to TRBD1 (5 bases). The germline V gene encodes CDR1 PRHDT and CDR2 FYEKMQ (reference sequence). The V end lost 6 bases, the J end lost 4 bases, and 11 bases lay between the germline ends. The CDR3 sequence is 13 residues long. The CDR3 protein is CASSQGFADTQYF. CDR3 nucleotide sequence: TGTGCCAGCAGTCAGGGTTTCGCAGATACGCAGTATTTT.

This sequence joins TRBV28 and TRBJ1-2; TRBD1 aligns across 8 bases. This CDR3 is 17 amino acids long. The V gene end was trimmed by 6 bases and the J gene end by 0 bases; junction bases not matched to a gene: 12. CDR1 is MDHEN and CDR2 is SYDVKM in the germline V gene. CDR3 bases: TGTGCCAGCAGCCATTACCGGACAGGGACCACTAACTATGGCTACACCTTC. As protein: CASSHYRTGTTNYGYTF.

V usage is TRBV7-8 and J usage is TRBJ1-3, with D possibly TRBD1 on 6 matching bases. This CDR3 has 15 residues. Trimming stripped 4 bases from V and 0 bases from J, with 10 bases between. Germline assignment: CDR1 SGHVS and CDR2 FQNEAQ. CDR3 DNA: TGTGCCAGCAGCTGGGACATTCACTCTGGAAACACCATATATTTT. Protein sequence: CASSWDIHSGNTIYF.

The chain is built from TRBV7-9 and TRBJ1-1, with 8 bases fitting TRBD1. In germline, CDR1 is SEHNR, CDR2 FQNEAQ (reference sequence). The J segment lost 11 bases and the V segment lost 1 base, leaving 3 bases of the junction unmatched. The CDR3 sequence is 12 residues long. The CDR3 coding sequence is TGTGCCAGCAGCTTAGGAACAGGGGGGGCTTTCTTT. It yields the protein CASSLGTGGAFF.

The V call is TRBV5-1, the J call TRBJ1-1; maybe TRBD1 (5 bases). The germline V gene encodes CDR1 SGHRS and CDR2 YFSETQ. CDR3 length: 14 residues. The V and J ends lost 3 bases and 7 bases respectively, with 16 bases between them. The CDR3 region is CASSSRGFADEAFF. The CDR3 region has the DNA TGCGCCAGCAGCTCCCGGGGGTTCGCGGATGAAGCTTTCTTT.

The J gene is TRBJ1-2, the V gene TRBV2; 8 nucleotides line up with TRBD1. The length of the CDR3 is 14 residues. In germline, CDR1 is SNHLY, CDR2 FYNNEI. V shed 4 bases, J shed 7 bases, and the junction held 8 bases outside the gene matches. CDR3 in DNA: TGTGCCAGCAGTGCCATACAGGGGGATGTTGGCTACACCTTC. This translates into CASSAIQGDVGYTF.

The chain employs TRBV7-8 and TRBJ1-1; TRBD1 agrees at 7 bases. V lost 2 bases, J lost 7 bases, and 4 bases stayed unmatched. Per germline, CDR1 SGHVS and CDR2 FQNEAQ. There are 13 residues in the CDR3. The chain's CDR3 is CASSLRTGVEAFF. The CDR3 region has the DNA TGTGCCAGCAGCTTACGGACAGGCGTTGAAGCTTTCTTT.

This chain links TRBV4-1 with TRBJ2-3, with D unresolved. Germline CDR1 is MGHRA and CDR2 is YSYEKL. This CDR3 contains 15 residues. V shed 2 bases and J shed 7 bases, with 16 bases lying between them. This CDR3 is CASSQLALHMNTQYF. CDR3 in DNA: TGCGCCAGCAGCCAATTAGCTCTACATATGAATACGCAGTATTTT.

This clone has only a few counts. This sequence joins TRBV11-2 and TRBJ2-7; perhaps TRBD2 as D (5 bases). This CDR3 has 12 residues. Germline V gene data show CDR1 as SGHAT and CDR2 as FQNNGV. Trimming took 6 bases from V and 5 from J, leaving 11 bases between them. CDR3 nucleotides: TGTGCCAGCAGGGAGGTAACCAACGAGCAGTACTTC. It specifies CASREVTNEQYF.

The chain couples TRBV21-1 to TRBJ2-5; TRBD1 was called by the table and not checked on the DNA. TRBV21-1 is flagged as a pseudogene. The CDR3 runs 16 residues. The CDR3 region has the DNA TGTGCCAGCAGCAAGAGGGGTGCAGGGGCCGGGGAGACCCAGTACTTC. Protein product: CASSKRGAGAGETQYF.

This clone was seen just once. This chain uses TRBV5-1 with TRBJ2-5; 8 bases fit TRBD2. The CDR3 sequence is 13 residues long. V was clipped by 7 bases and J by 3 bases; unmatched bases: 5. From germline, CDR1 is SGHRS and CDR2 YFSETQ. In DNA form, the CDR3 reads TGCGCCAGCCGTTATAGCGGGAAAGAGACCCAGTACTTC. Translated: CASRYSGKETQYF.

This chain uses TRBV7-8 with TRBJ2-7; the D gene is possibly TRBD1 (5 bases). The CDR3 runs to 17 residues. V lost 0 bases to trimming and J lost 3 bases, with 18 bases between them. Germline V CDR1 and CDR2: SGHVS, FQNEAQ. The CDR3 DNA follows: TGTGCCAGCAGCTTAGCGACTTTGGTAGGGGCAATCTACGAGCAGTACTTC. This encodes CASSLATLVGAIYEQYF.

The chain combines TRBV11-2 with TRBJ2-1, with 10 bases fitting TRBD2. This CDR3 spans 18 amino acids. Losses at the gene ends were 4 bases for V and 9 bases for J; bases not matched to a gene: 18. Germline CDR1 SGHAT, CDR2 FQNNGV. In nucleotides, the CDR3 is TGTGCCAGCAGCTACCTACAAAAATTAGCGGGGGGCCCAGGTGAGCAGTTCTTC. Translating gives CASSYLQKLAGGPGEQFF. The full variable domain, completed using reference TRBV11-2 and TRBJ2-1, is EAGVAQSPRYKIIEKRQSVAFWCNPISGHATLYWYQQILGQGPKLLIQFQNNGVVDDSQLPKDRFSAERLKGVDSTLKIQPAKLEDSAVYLCASSYLQKLAGGPGEQFFGPGTRLTVL.

The CDR3 coding sequence is TGTGCCATCAGTGCGGCTAGCGGGAGTAGTGCGGCTACGAATGAGCAGTTCTTC. Translating gives CAISAASGSSAATNEQFF. The gene calls are TRBV10-3 and TRBJ2-1, with 10 bases fitting TRBD2. From germline, CDR1 is ENHRY and CDR2 SYGVKD. The CDR3 has 18 residues. The ends lost 4 bases at V and 7 bases at J; junction bases unmatched: 16.

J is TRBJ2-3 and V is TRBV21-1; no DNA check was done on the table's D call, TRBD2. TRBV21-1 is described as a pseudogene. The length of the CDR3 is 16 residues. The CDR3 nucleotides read TGTGCCAGCAGCAAGTGGACTAGTCCAAATCCAGATACGCAGTATTTT. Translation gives CASSKWTSPNPDTQYF.

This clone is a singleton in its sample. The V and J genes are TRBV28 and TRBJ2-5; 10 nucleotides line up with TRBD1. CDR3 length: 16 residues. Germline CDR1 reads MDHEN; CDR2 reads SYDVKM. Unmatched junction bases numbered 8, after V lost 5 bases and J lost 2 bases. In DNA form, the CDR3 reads TGTGCCAGCAGTGACCGGGACAGGGGAACTCAAGAGACCCAGTACTTC. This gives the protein CASSDRDRGTQETQYF.

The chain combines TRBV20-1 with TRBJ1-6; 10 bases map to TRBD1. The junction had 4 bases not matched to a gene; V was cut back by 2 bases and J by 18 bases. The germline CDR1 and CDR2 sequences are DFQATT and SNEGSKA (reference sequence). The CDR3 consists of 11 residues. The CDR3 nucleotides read TGCAGTGCTAGATTAGACAGGGGGCACCACTTT. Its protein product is CSARLDRGHHF.

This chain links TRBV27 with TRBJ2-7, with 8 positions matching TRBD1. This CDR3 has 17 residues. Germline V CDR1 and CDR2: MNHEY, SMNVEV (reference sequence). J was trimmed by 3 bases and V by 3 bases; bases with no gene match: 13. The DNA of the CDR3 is TGTGCCAGCAGTTTGAGGACAGGGAGGCTAATTGGCTACGAGCAGTACTTC. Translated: CASSLRTGRLIGYEQYF.

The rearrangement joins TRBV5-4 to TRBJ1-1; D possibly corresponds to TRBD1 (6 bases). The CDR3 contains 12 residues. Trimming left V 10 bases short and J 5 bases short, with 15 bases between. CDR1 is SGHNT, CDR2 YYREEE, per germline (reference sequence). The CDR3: CALPGAETEAFF. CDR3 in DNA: TGTGCCCTCCCAGGGGCGGAAACTGAAGCTTTCTTT. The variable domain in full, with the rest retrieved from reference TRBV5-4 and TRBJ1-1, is ETGVTQSPTHLIKTRGQQVTLRCSSQSGHNTVSWYQQALGQGPQFIFQYYREEENGRGNFPPRFSGLQFPNYSSELNVNALELDDSALYLCALPGAETEAFFGQGTRLTVV.

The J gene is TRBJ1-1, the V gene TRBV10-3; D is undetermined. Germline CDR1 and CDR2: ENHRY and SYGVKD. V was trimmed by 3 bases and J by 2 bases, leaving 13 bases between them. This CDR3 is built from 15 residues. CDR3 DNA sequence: TGTGCCATCAGTGATCCCCGAAAGCGTAACACTGAAGCTTTCTTT. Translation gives CAISDPRKRNTEAFF.